This T cell receptor (beta chain) was identified during a study of CD8 T cells in ankylosing spondylitis. This clonotype was detected a few times. Its antigen is undetermined. Study-wide results and limits: In ankylosing spondylitis blood, a motif of about eight highly homologous TCR beta variants appeared characteristic. Past studies reported some motif variants in reactive arthritis synovial fluid and blood. It was reported that disease-linked clones were significantly enriched in matched ankylosing spondylitis synovial fluid. Disease-linked clones displayed a CD8+ phenotype and appeared relatively rarely in peripheral blood.

Deletions cut 4 bases from V and 0 bases from J, with 13 bases between. Per germline, CDR1 MDHEN and CDR2 SYDVKM. This CDR3 is 17 amino acids long. For TCR beta, libraries came from quantitative 5'-RACE with molecular barcodes. TCRdb reprocessed the 5' RACE reads via MiXCR and lists one record per CDR3 protein. In the table there are fewer than 400,000 distinct CDR3 sequences, less than 9.5% of which are singletons. The sample taken for sequencing was blood, either unsorted or a sorted T cell fraction (not recorded which). This chain joins TRBV28 and TRBJ2-6; D gene uncertain. The receptor was isolated from a male donor with ankylosing spondylitis. CDR3 sequence reads: CASSSRGGSSGANVLTF. The DNA of the CDR3 is TGTGCCAGCAGTTCCCGTGGCGGAAGCTCTGGGGCCAACGTCCTGACTTTC. Supplemented by reference TRBV28 and TRBJ2-6, the full variable domain reads DVKVTQSSRYLVKRTGEKVFLECVQDMDHENMFWYRQDPGLGLRLIYFSYDVKMKEKGDIPEGYSVSREKKERFSLILESASTNQTSMYLCASSSRGGSSGANVLTFGAGSRLTVL.